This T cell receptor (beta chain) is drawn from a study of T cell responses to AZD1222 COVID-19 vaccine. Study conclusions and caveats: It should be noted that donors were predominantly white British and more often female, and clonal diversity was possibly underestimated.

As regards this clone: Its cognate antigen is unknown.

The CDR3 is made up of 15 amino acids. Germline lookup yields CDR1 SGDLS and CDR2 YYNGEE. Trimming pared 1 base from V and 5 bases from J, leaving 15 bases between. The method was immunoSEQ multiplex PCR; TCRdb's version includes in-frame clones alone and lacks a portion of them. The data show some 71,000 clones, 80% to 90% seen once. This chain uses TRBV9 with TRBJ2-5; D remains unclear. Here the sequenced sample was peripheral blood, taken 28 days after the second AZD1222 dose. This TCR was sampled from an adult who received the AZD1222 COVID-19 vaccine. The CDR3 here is CASSVTPTLAETQYF. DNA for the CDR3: TGTGCCAGCAGCGTAACCCCCACTCTCGCGGAGACCCAGTACTTC.